One and the same sample provided the 22 T cell receptor beta chains below, sequenced in a study of T cells of healthy individuals. TCRdb passed the 5' RACE reads through MiXCR, listing each CDR3 protein once. The sample lists about 96,000 distinct CDR3 sequences, around 17% occurring once. The source of these receptors is a human donor in good health.

V and J are TRBV7-2 and TRBJ2-3; TRBD1 might be the D (5 bases). Per the germline V gene, CDR1 is SGHTA and CDR2 is FQGNSA. V was pared by 6 bases and J by 1 base, with 8 bases between. CDR3 length: 13 amino acids. The CDR3 spells CASRGHGTDTQYF. In DNA, the CDR3 is TGTGCCAGCAGGGGGCATGGCACAGATACGCAGTATTTT. Using reference TRBV7-2 and TRBJ2-3 for the parts outside the CDR3, the full variable domain is GAGVSQSPSNKVTEKGKDVELRCDPISGHTALYWYRQSLGQGLEFLIYFQGNSAPDKSGLPSDRFSAERTGGSVSTLTIQRTQQEDSAVYLCASRGHGTDTQYFGPGTRLTVL.

This chain connects TRBV20-1 to TRBJ2-7; the match to TRBD2 covers 13 bases. Trimming cost V 6 bases and J 5 bases; bases outside gene matches: 16. The CDR3 has 17 residues. The germline gives CDR1 DFQATT, CDR2 SNEGSKA (reference sequence). The chain's CDR3 is CSAPGLAGAPRFHEQYF. For the CDR3, the DNA is TGCAGTGCCCCCGGACTAGCGGGGGCCCCCCGTTTTCACGAGCAGTACTTC.

This clonotype was observed at least ten times. The V and J genes are TRBV6-2 or TRBV6-3 and TRBJ2-7, with TRBD1 matching 11 bases. The CDR3 loop spans 14 amino acids. CDR1 MNHEY and CDR2 SVGEGT come from the germline V gene. V gave up 7 bases and J gave up 4 bases; unmatched junction bases: 6. CDR3 protein: CASKSGTGGYEQYF. In DNA form, the CDR3 reads TGTGCCAGCAAGTCCGGGACAGGGGGGTACGAGCAGTACTTC.

This clonotype has more than one count but fewer than ten. CDR3 region: CASSLMDTQYF. CDR3 coding DNA: TGTGCCAGCAGCTTAATGGATACGCAGTATTTT. The rearrangement uses TRBV13 and TRBJ2-3; unclear D gene. CDR1 is PRHDT, CDR2 FYEKMQ, per germline (reference sequence). V lost 2 bases and J lost 6, with 3 bases in between. This CDR3 comprises 11 residues. The full variable domain, completed using reference TRBV13 and TRBJ2-3, is AAGVIQSPRHLIKEKRETATLKCYPIPRHDTVYWYQQGPGQDPQFLISFYEKMQSDKGSIPDRFSAQQFSDYHSELNMSSLELGDSALYFCASSLMDTQYFGPGTRLTVL.

The chain has TRBV5-1 and TRBJ1-3, with D possibly TRBD1 on 5 matching bases. This CDR3 is 14 amino acids long. Trimming pared 0 bases from V and 6 bases from J, leaving 10 bases between. CDR1 is SGHRS and CDR2 is YFSETQ in the germline V gene. This CDR3 reads CASSLGSQENTIYF. The DNA of the CDR3 is TGCGCCAGCAGCTTGGGCTCACAGGAAAACACCATATATTTT.

The chain has TRBV27 and TRBJ2-1, with D possibly TRBD2 on 5 matching bases. Trimming cost V 3 bases and J 2 bases, with 11 bases left between them. CDR1 is MNHEY, CDR2 SMNVEV, per germline (reference sequence). This CDR3 spans 15 amino acids. In DNA, the CDR3 is TGTGCCAGCAGTTTTGCGGGCGCTGCCTACAATGAGCAGTTCTTC. It is translated as CASSFAGAAYNEQFF.

This clonotype was picked up many times. The chain combines TRBV29-1 with TRBJ2-3; TRBD1 matches at 10 bases. The CDR3 totals 14 residues. V dropped 7 bases and J dropped 4; count of bases not matched to a gene: 8. Germline loops: CDR1 SQVTM, CDR2 ANQGSEA. The CDR3 DNA sequence: TGCAGCGATAGACAGGGGGCAGGCGCAGATACGCAGTATTTT. Its protein is CSDRQGAGADTQYF.

The genes are TRBV2 and TRBJ2-7; 9 bases map to TRBD2. V shed 7 bases, J shed 3 bases, and the junction held 7 bases outside the gene matches. In germline, CDR1 is SNHLY, CDR2 FYNNEI. The CDR3 extends over 14 amino acids. CDR3 protein: CASILTSGRYEQYF. The DNA for the CDR3 is TGTGCCAGCATTTTGACTAGCGGCCGCTACGAGCAGTACTTC.

Only a few counts were recorded for this clonotype. The chain uses TRBV24-1 and TRBJ2-3; a possible D gene is TRBD2 (5 bases). Trimming took off 3 bases at V and 4 bases at J, with 13 bases between the two ends. Per germline, CDR1 KGHDR and CDR2 SFDVKD. This CDR3 spans 15 amino acids. Here the CDR3 reads CATSDAGSIADTQYF. In DNA form, the CDR3 reads TGTGCCACCAGTGATGCGGGTAGCATAGCAGATACGCAGTATTTT.

The V gene is TRBV20-1, the J gene TRBJ2-5; D remains ambiguous. CDR1 and CDR2 (germline): DFQATT, SNEGSKA (reference sequence). V gave up 0 bases and J gave up 1 base, with 9 bases separating them. This CDR3 is built from 14 residues. The CDR3 region is CSARDDSVQETQYF. The CDR3 nucleotides read TGCAGTGCTAGAGACGACTCCGTCCAAGAGACCCAGTACTTC.

The V and J genes are TRBV6-6 and TRBJ1-2; 9 positions match TRBD1. This CDR3 has 13 residues. Trimming at V came to 6 bases and at J to 8 bases, leaving 7 bases not matched to a gene. From germline, CDR1 is MNHNY and CDR2 SVGAGI (reference sequence). CDR3: CASSPDRGRGYTF. Here the CDR3 DNA reads TGTGCCAGCAGCCCGGACAGGGGAAGAGGCTACACCTTC.

This clonotype showed up just a few times. The CDR3 sequence: CASSLKGDTAYEQYF. For the CDR3, the DNA is TGTGCCAGCAGCTTAAAGGGGGACACAGCCTACGAGCAGTACTTC. J is TRBJ2-7 and V is TRBV7-2; tentative D call: TRBD1 (6 bases). The CDR3 is 15 amino acids. The V gene lost 2 bases and the J gene lost 2 bases, with 13 bases spanning the gap. From germline, CDR1 is SGHTA and CDR2 FQGNSA.

This clonotype came up a few times. The V and J genes are TRBV6-1 and TRBJ1-6; D is unclear. The CDR3 spans 16 residues. V lost 2 bases and J 3 bases, leaving 11 bases between the germline ends. Looked up from germline, CDR1 is MNHNS and CDR2 is SASEGT. The CDR3 bases are TGTGCCAGCAGTGAATTAGGCGGAATCTATAATTCACCCCTCCACTTT. Residues: CASSELGGIYNSPLHF.

This clonotype was seen more than once but under ten times. The V call is TRBV2, the J call TRBJ2-2; 10 bases fit TRBD1. J lost 3 bases, V lost 9 bases, and 4 bases had no gene match. Germline V gives CDR1 SNHLY, CDR2 FYNNEI. This CDR3 contains 14 residues. The CDR3 protein is CASPGTGDTGELFF. CDR3 DNA: TGTGCCAGTCCCGGGACAGGGGACACCGGGGAGCTGTTTTTT.

This clonotype came up many times. The rearrangement uses TRBV3-2 and TRBJ2-3; TRBD2, the table's D call, was not compared with the DNA. TRBV3-2 is a known pseudogene. The CDR3 is 19 residues long. CDR3 sequence: CASSQAGGLAGGSTDTQYF. DNA of the CDR3: TGTGCCAGCAGCCAAGCAGGGGGACTAGCGGGGGGTAGCACAGATACGCAGTATTTT.

There are many counts of this clonotype. V usage is TRBV29-1 and J usage is TRBJ2-7, with 9 bases fitting TRBD1. The germline V gene has CDR1 SQVTM and CDR2 ANQGSEA. V was clipped by 3 bases and J by 3 bases; unmatched bases: 0. This CDR3 is 12 amino acids long. This CDR3 is CSVEGQGYEQYF. The DNA for the CDR3 is TGCAGCGTTGAGGGACAGGGCTACGAGCAGTACTTC.

This clonotype was recorded at least ten times. V gene TRBV20-1 combines with J gene TRBJ1-1, with D perhaps TRBD1 (5 bases). The CDR3 runs 11 residues. Looked up from germline, CDR1 is DFQATT and CDR2 is SNEGSKA (reference sequence). V was trimmed by 6 bases and J by 10 bases, leaving 15 bases between them. In DNA, the CDR3 is TGCAGTGCATATCCGGGGCCGAGAGCTTTCTTT. Encoded protein: CSAYPGPRAFF.

This clonotype was observed at least ten times. The chain combines TRBV28 with TRBJ2-3; D is perhaps TRBD1 (5 bases). The V end was cut by 3 bases, the J end by 5 bases, with 12 bases between. The CDR3 runs to 14 residues. The V gene's germline CDR1 is MDHEN and CDR2 SYDVKM. CDR3 DNA sequence: TGTGCCAGCAGTTTGGGCAGGGTAAGAGATACGCAGTATTTT. As protein: CASSLGRVRDTQYF.

This clonotype was seen ten or more times. The chain is built from TRBV2 and TRBJ1-1, with a tentative D call TRBD1 (6 bases). The CDR3 runs to 13 residues. The V gene lost 6 bases and the J gene lost 1 base, with 9 bases spanning the gap. Germline assignment: CDR1 SNHLY and CDR2 FYNNEI. The CDR3 nucleotides are TGTGCCAGCAGGGGACAAGAGAACACTGAAGCTTTCTTT. It specifies CASRGQENTEAFF.

This clonotype appeared a single time. V is TRBV11-2 and J is TRBJ2-4; the D is unclear. Trimming left V 4 bases short and J 0 bases short, with 7 bases between. The germline CDR1 and CDR2 sequences are SGHAT and FQNNGV. The CDR3 loop spans 14 amino acids. The chain's CDR3 is CASSWVLAKNIQYF. DNA of the CDR3: TGTGCCAGCAGCTGGGTACTAGCCAAAAACATTCAGTACTTC. Using reference TRBV11-2 and TRBJ2-4 for the parts outside the CDR3, the full variable domain is EAGVAQSPRYKIIEKRQSVAFWCNPISGHATLYWYQQILGQGPKLLIQFQNNGVVDDSQLPKDRFSAERLKGVDSTLKIQPAKLEDSAVYLCASSWVLAKNIQYFGAGTRLSVL.

This clonotype was seen many times. The rearrangement links TRBV2 to TRBJ2-1; 9 bases match TRBD1. CDR1 is SNHLY, CDR2 FYNNEI, per germline. Losses at the gene ends were 0 bases for V and 6 bases for J; bases not matched to a gene: 3. The CDR3 has 15 amino acids. CDR3 sequence: CASSEAQGAGNEQFF. DNA of the CDR3: TGTGCCAGCAGTGAAGCACAGGGGGCCGGCAATGAGCAGTTCTTC.

This clonotype was picked up a small number of times. V usage is TRBV11-2 and J usage is TRBJ2-3; 8 nucleotides match TRBD2. The CDR3 loop spans 14 amino acids. V lost 5 bases, J lost 4 bases, and 5 bases stayed unmatched. Germline CDR1 is SGHAT and CDR2 is FQNNGV. As DNA, the CDR3 is TGTGCCAGCAGCGTTAGCGGGGTGGCAGATACGCAGTATTTT. Its translation: CASSVSGVADTQYF.